The rows below give T cell receptor beta chains drawn from one sample of a study of blood T cell repertoires in COVID-19. The table came from immunoSEQ multiplex PCR; TCRdb's copy has only in-frame clones and leaves some out. The sample shows tens of thousands of clones, roughly 80% of them seen only once. What was sequenced was peripheral blood. The source of these receptors is a man aged 45 to 65 with COVID-19, enrolled during active disease. CDR3s leave out the opening cysteine and the closing phenylalanine or tryptophan.

TRBV2	TRBJ1-2	ARSQTEHGYT
TRBV28	TRBJ2-5	ASSPSGQETQY
TRBV24-1	TRBJ2-2	ATTSGTGAPANTGELF
TRBV10-3	TRBJ2-7	AISESNPFDRTGPNEQY
TRBV9	TRBJ2-6	ASSVGEGARLISPGANVLT
TRBV28	TRBJ2-7	ASNGDRRSYEQY
TRBV28	TRBJ2-1	ASSSLAGGYNEQF
TRBV29-1	TRBJ1-4	SVPLRGKLF
TRBV19	TRBJ2-7	ASSRYRDRVYEQY
TRBV19	TRBJ1-1	ASSPGVIGTEAF
TRBV7-9	TRBJ2-1	ESTASGKYNEQF
TRBV19	TRBJ1-2	ASRGPRAGYT
TRBV7-8	TRBJ1-1	ASRGEQGNTEAF
TRBV15	TRBJ2-7	ATDGDSGDIEQY
TRBV18	TRBJ2-7	ASSPYSSGMGEQY
TRBV13	TRBJ1-1	ASSPRGKGTEAF
TRBV28	TRBJ1-2	ASSRWGEKGYGYT
TRBV6-1	TRBJ2-3	ASSESSGSGTDTQY
TRBV15	TRBJ2-7	ATSYSGQGYEQY
TRBV10-2	TRBJ2-7	ASRGHIVGEQY
TRBV7-6	TRBJ2-1	ASSRGSLAGLNEQF
TRBV4-3	TRBJ2-7	ASSQVPPLAGPSYEQY
TRBV6-4	TRBJ2-2	ASSHRGETGELF
TRBV18	TRBJ1-1	ASSPQTGENTEAF
TRBV6-4	TRBJ2-2	ASSPSGHTGELF
TRBV11-2	TRBJ1-2	ASSLVGVRGYT